This passage covers 6 T cell receptor beta chains from one sample sequenced in a study of cytomegalovirus exposure and HLA in healthy donors. Assay used: immunoSEQ multiplex PCR; TCRdb lists only in-frame clones, some missing. The table includes 70,000 or so clones, approximately 94% detected once. The sample taken for sequencing was PBMCs. Receptors originate from a woman aged 18 to 35 in good health and CMV-seronegative.

The chain carries TRBV13 and TRBJ1-2; 7 nucleotides line up with TRBD1. Germline V gives CDR1 PRHDT, CDR2 FYEKMQ (reference sequence). V shed 5 bases, J shed 5 bases, and the junction held 5 bases outside the gene matches. CDR3 length equals 13 residues. The CDR3 here is CASSLQGSYGYTF. The CDR3 nucleotides are TGTGCCAGCAGCCTACAGGGGAGTTATGGCTACACCTTC.

This rearrangement joins TRBV7-2 to TRBJ1-1, with D possibly being TRBD1 (6 bases). The germline gives CDR1 SGHTA, CDR2 FQGNSA. Trimming pared 1 base from V and 5 bases from J, leaving 14 bases between. This CDR3 is built from 15 residues. The CDR3 spells CASSLVQGSGTEAFF. CDR3 DNA sequence: TGTGCCAGCAGCTTAGTCCAGGGGTCGGGTACTGAAGCTTTCTTT.

The rearrangement uses TRBV29-1 and TRBJ2-7; 7 nucleotides match TRBD2. J gave up 4 bases and V 7 bases, and 22 bases lay outside the gene matches. Germline V gives CDR1 SQVTM, CDR2 ANQGSEA. The CDR3 length is 17 residues. DNA for the CDR3: TGCAGCGCTCGCGGGGGATATCGAAGTGACGGGGGTTACGAGCAGTACTTC. Its translation is CSARGGYRSDGGYEQYF.

This sequence joins TRBV6-5 and TRBJ1-6, with no clear D. V lost 6 bases and J 14 bases, leaving 20 bases between the germline ends. Germline V gene lookup returns CDR1 MNHEY and CDR2 SVGAGI. The CDR3 is 14 residues long. Here the CDR3 reads CASSPSGSSLSLHF. As DNA, the CDR3 is TGTGCCAGCAGCCCCTCAGGCTCAAGTTTATCCCTCCACTTT.

This clone was counted only a few times. The rearrangement joins TRBV11-3 to TRBJ2-2; 10 bases match TRBD1. The germline gives CDR1 SGHNT, CDR2 YENEEA. The CDR3 is 17 residues long. After removal of 5 bases from V and 3 bases from J, the junction contained 9 bases not matched to a gene. The CDR3 nucleotides read TGTGCCAGCAGCCCGGGTATAGGGACAGGGGACACCGGGGAGCTGTTTTTT. This codes for CASSPGIGTGDTGELFF.

The J gene is TRBJ2-1, the V gene TRBV7-8, with TRBD1 identical over 7 bases. J gave up 4 bases and V 5 bases, and 8 bases lay outside the gene matches. The CDR3 has 15 amino acids. From germline, CDR1 is SGHVS and CDR2 FQNEAQ. DNA for the CDR3: TGTGCCAGCAGCATTATCCAGGGGGTATACAATGAGCAGTTCTTC. Protein product: CASSIIQGVYNEQFF.